A single T cell receptor (beta chain) is shown here with its context. Its specific antigen is unknown. The sample holds no much larger clone one base away, and base qualities are not on file. Compared with germline, V lacks 3 bases and J lacks 7 bases; bases without a gene match: 8. Taken from cysteine to phenylalanine, the CDR3 has 14 residues. The kept DNA is CDR3 alone, 42 bases in frame from the first base. The germline V gene yields SGHRS for CDR1 and YFSETQ for CDR2. Patients with a history of autoimmune disease or receiving systemic immunosuppression were excluded from the trial. In every dose cohort, peripheral blood was drawn for TCR sequencing at baseline, cycle 4 day 1, and cycle 7 day 1. The samples were taken from a phase I, first-in-human, multicenter, open-label dose-escalation trial of ivuxolimab. Adults with locally advanced or metastatic melanoma, renal cell, hepatocellular, or head and neck squamous cell carcinoma were enrolled in the trial. Before TCR sequencing, CD4+ and CD8+ T cells were separately sorted from peripheral blood.

These data belong to a study of OX40 agonist ivuxolimab in advanced cancers. In terms of the full investigation: Ivuxolimab, which targeted the costimulatory receptor OX40 (CD134), was an agonistic, fully human IgG2 monoclonal antibody. Intravenous ivuxolimab was administered to patients every 2 weeks at six dose levels: 0.01, 0.1, 0.3, 1.5, 3 and 10 mg/kg. Of the approximately 50 patients in dose escalation, about 20 had hepatocellular carcinoma, approximately 15 had melanoma, 9 had renal cell carcinoma and 9 had head and neck cancer. The dose-escalation cohort was around 84% male with a mean age of roughly 60 years, ranging from roughly 20 to 80. Prior anti-PD-1, anti-PD-L1 or anti-CTLA-4 therapy was permitted, and checkpoint inhibitors had been received by less than 45% of dose-escalation patients. Partial responses were achieved by three dose-escalation patients, of whom one had hepatocellular carcinoma and two had cutaneous melanoma. Peripheral TCRbeta sequencing aimed to test whether ivuxolimab altered TCR sequence diversity and caused clonal T-cell expansion. The monotherapy dose-escalation portion (N = 52 patients) of the phase I ivuxolimab trial is reported in the paper. Overall study results and their limits: Partial responders in the 0.1-3.0 mg/kg groups had among the lowest normalized peripheral clonal expansion, especially among CD8+ T cells. At doses from 0.1 to 3.0 mg/kg, clonal expansion was seen in both CD4+ and CD8+ blood T cells between baseline and week 6. On average, CD8+ T cells showed more expanded clones than CD4+ T cells after ivuxolimab. The antigen specificity of the peripheral T cells that underwent clonal expansion was not determined. Low levels of normalized T-cell clonal expansion were also shown by some nonresponding patients.

Genomic DNA was isolated from the sorted cells so that the TCRbeta CDR3 region could be sequenced. The immunoSEQ Assay was used for sequencing of TCRbeta CDR3 regions. Entries here come from immuneACCESS through TCRdb and include only in-frame sequences with V and J called. Some clones fail to appear in such tables; in the studies checked, an unresolved V gene covers under half of the shortfall, and the cause of the remainder is unknown. The sample contains about 130,000 clones, 92% of them found a single time. Of the sample, more than 0.7% falls within the top ten clones. Sequences were derived from CD4+ or CD8+ T cells sorted from blood, sampled in a trial of the OX40 agonist ivuxolimab. The chain employs TRBV5-1 and TRBJ1-2; 8 nucleotides in the junction match TRBD1. The sequence came from an adult with an advanced solid tumor such as melanoma, head and neck, liver or kidney cancer. Here is the DNA: TGCGCCAGCAGCTATGGACAGGGTGAGAGTGGCTACACCTTC. Translated, it reads CASSYGQGESGYTF.